This T cell receptor beta chain was identified in a study of preoperative IRX-2 immunotherapy in early breast cancer. As for treatment: preoperative locoregional IRX-2 cytokine immunotherapy. This phase Ib study tested locoregional IRX-2 cytokine immunotherapy given before surgery. Profiled with immunoSEQ multiplex PCR; TCRdb holds only in-frame clones, not every one. This sample has fewer than 70,000 clones, with roughly 94% found just once. After removal of 5 bases from V and 5 bases from J, the junction contained 8 bases not matched to a gene. CDR1 is SGHTA, CDR2 FQGNSA, per germline. The CDR3 covers 14 residues.

This sample was taken from a patient treated with IRX-2 immunotherapy. The J gene is TRBJ2-5, the V gene TRBV7-2; 7 bases fit TRBD1. The clonotype was recovered from a human donor with breast cancer. The CDR3 DNA sequence: TGTGCCAGCAGCACCCGACAGGGCCCCGAGACCCAGTACTTC. Encoded protein: CASSTRQGPETQYF.